What follows are 26 T cell receptor beta chains derived from one specimen sequenced in a study of cytomegalovirus exposure and HLA in healthy donors. The PCR employed 60 Vbeta primers together with 13 Jbeta primers. Method: immunoSEQ multiplex PCR; TCRdb's copy keeps in-frame clones and lacks some. Of under 200,000 clones in the sample, roughly four fifths were seen once. Sequenced material: PBMCs. The source of these receptors is a man between 40 and 49 years old in good health and CMV-seronegative.

V usage is TRBV7-3 and J usage is TRBJ2-3, with a tentative D call TRBD1 (5 bases). V was trimmed by 2 bases and J by 3 bases, leaving 12 bases between them. This CDR3 is 15 amino acids long. Germline V gene lookup returns CDR1 SGHTA and CDR2 FQGTGA. DNA of the CDR3: TGTGCCAGCAGCTTATTCAGGGTTACAACAGATACGCAGTATTTT. The encoded protein is CASSLFRVTTDTQYF.

The V gene is TRBV2, the J gene TRBJ2-7; 8 bases align to TRBD2. CDR1 is SNHLY, CDR2 FYNNEI, per germline. The CDR3 extends over 16 amino acids. The CDR3 loop reads CASSDPAGTSSYEQYV. Written as DNA, the CDR3 is TGTGCCAGTAGTGATCCGGCTGGGACTAGCTCCTACGAGCAGTACGTC.

The CDR3 region is CASSLYQGPYEQYF. The CDR3 DNA reads TGTGCCAGCAGTTTATATCAGGGCCCCTACGAGCAGTACTTC. V is TRBV27 and J is TRBJ2-7; TRBD1 is a possible D gene (5 bases). The V and J ends lost 1 base and 2 bases respectively, with 9 bases between them. The CDR3 runs to 14 residues. CDR1 is MNHEY and CDR2 is SMNVEV in the germline V gene (reference sequence).

This clone has just one count. V and J are TRBV19 and TRBJ2-1; 9 bases align to TRBD1. V was pared by 0 bases and J by 10 bases, with 10 bases of the junction left unmatched. Germline V lookup: CDR1 LNHDA, CDR2 SQIVND (reference sequence). The CDR3 sequence is 16 residues long. Here the CDR3 reads CASSIDRDRVLEEQFF. The CDR3 DNA sequence: TGTGCCAGTAGTATAGATCGGGACAGGGTCCTAGAAGAGCAGTTCTTC.

The chain recombines TRBV25-1 with TRBJ1-2, with 8 bases identical to TRBD1. The CDR3 spans 16 residues. With 0 bases clipped from V and 4 bases from J, the junction kept 7 bases outside the gene matches. Germline-derived CDR1 and CDR2 are MGHDK and SYGVNS. The CDR3 is CASSEYMPGQGYGYTF. In DNA, the CDR3 is TGTGCCAGCAGTGAATATATGCCCGGACAGGGCTATGGCTACACCTTC.

Regarding this clone: The junction and the germline gene differ at one end; a read error may be behind it. The V call is TRBV7-9, the J call TRBJ2-4, with D uncertain. This CDR3 region has 18 residues. CDR1 and CDR2 (germline): SEHNR, FQNEAQ (reference sequence). CDR3 protein: CASSLDWNFEPKKNSQYF. CDR3 nucleotide sequence: TGTGCCAGCAGCTTAGACTGGAACTTCGAACCCAAAAAAAACAGTCAGTACTTC.

The V and J genes are TRBV5-1 and TRBJ2-1; 9 nucleotides agree with TRBD1. Germline V lookup: CDR1 SGHRS, CDR2 YFSETQ. This CDR3 has 14 residues. With 0 bases clipped from V and 9 bases from J, the junction kept 4 bases outside the gene matches. CDR3 sequence reads: CASSLDRGLREQFF. CDR3 nucleotides: TGCGCCAGCAGCTTGGACAGGGGGCTTCGTGAGCAGTTCTTC. Full variable domain (missing parts from reference TRBV5-1 and TRBJ2-1): KAGVTQTPRYLIKTRGQQVTLSCSPISGHRSVSWYQQTPGQGLQFLFEYFSETQRNKGNFPGRFSGRQFSNSRSEMNVSTLELGDSALYLCASSLDRGLREQFFGPGTRLTVL.

V gene TRBV5-1 combines with J gene TRBJ2-5; 7 bases are shared with TRBD2. The CDR3 is 16 amino acids. In germline, CDR1 is SGHRS, CDR2 YFSETQ. J was trimmed by 1 base and V by 5 bases; bases with no gene match: 11. The CDR3 nucleotides read TGCGCCAGCAGAAGGCAGGCAGCGGGGACCCAAGAGACCCAGTACTTC. This codes for CASRRQAAGTQETQYF. Combining the CDR3 with reference TRBV5-1 and TRBJ2-5 gives the whole variable domain KAGVTQTPRYLIKTRGQQVTLSCSPISGHRSVSWYQQTPGQGLQFLFEYFSETQRNKGNFPGRFSGRQFSNSRSEMNVSTLELGDSALYLCASRRQAAGTQETQYFGPGTRLLVL.

The chain uses TRBV9 and TRBJ2-2, with no clear D. The germline CDR1 and CDR2 sequences are SGDLS and YYNGEE. Deletions cut 3 bases from V and 3 bases from J, with 12 bases between. The CDR3 consists of 15 residues. DNA of the CDR3: TGTGCCAGCAGCGGAGAGCGCGGCTACACCGGGGAGCTGTTTTTT. Protein sequence: CASSGERGYTGELFF.

The genes are TRBV27 and TRBJ2-7; D is perhaps TRBD1 (5 bases). The CDR3 loop spans 16 amino acids. Per the germline V gene, CDR1 is MNHEY and CDR2 is SMNVEV (reference sequence). V was shortened by 4 bases and J by 3 bases, with 19 bases between the two germline ends. The CDR3 is CASSYVRVSSGYEQYF. DNA of the CDR3: TGTGCCAGCAGTTACGTCAGGGTAAGCTCGGGCTACGAGCAGTACTTC.

On this clone itself: The same CDR3 is also encoded by other DNA sequences in this sample. The rearrangement uses TRBV7-9 and TRBJ1-5, with 7 bases matching TRBD1. Germline V CDR1 and CDR2: SEHNR, FQNEAQ (reference sequence). The junction had 8 bases not matched to a gene; V was cut back by 6 bases and J by 3 bases. The CDR3 runs to 15 residues. CDR3 nucleotide sequence: TGTGCCAGCAGTTTGACCGACAGGGACAATCAGCCCCAGCATTTT. It specifies CASSLTDRDNQPQHF.

This clone was counted only a few times. The chain carries TRBV6-1 and TRBJ1-2; possibly TRBD1 for D (5 bases). CDR3 size: 13 residues. Trimming shortened V by 7 bases and J by 5 bases, and 14 bases separated the two germline ends. CDR1 and CDR2 from the germline V gene are MNHNS and SASEGT. The CDR3 here is CASIEAAGYGYTF. The CDR3 bases are TGTGCCAGCATAGAAGCTGCAGGGTATGGCTACACCTTC.

This chain connects TRBV11-2 to TRBJ2-7; the D gene is possibly TRBD1 (5 bases). Germline assignment: CDR1 SGHAT and CDR2 FQNNGV. This CDR3 spans 14 amino acids. Deletions cut 3 bases from V and 4 bases from J, with 13 bases between. This CDR3 is CASSFQGSPYEQYV. Written as DNA, the CDR3 is TGTGCCAGCAGCTTCCAGGGATCGCCGTACGAGCAGTACGTC.

The chain employs TRBV14 and TRBJ1-1, with D perhaps matching TRBD1 (5 bases). The CDR3 has 15 amino acids. In germline, CDR1 is SGHDN, CDR2 FVKESK. V dropped 0 bases and J dropped 6 bases, with 14 bases sitting between them. CDR3 sequence (DNA): TGTGCCAGCAGCCAAGACACGGGGGAATTACCTGAAGCTTTCTTT. Translation gives CASSQDTGELPEAFF.

The chain employs TRBV18 and TRBJ2-5; 8 bases align to TRBD1. With the DNA end fitting TRBJ2-7 better, the J assignment may be wrong. The V gene's germline CDR1 is KGHSH and CDR2 LQKENI. This CDR3 spans 14 amino acids. The CDR3 bases are TGTGCCAGCCAACCCTCCCAGGGGGCTCTCGAGCAGTACTTC. Translation: CASQPSQGALEQYF.

The genes are TRBV5-1 and TRBJ2-5; D might be TRBD1 (6 bases). CDR1 and CDR2 from the germline V gene are SGHRS and YFSETQ. V shed 0 bases and J shed 1 base, with 7 bases lying between them. The CDR3 runs 14 residues. CDR3 amino acids: CASSLDRVQETQYF. DNA of the CDR3: TGCGCCAGCAGCTTGGACAGGGTCCAAGAGACCCAGTACTTC. The entire variable domain, with the rest obtained from reference TRBV5-1 and TRBJ2-5, is as follows: KAGVTQTPRYLIKTRGQQVTLSCSPISGHRSVSWYQQTPGQGLQFLFEYFSETQRNKGNFPGRFSGRQFSNSRSEMNVSTLELGDSALYLCASSLDRVQETQYFGPGTRLLVL.

The chain recombines TRBV9 with TRBJ1-2, with 9 bases lining up with TRBD1. V was pared by 0 bases and J by 10 bases, with 10 bases of the junction left unmatched. This CDR3 comprises 15 residues. Germline values: CDR1 SGDLS, CDR2 YYNGEE. The CDR3 spells CASSVVAPGQGVYTF. The CDR3, as DNA: TGTGCCAGCAGCGTAGTGGCCCCGGGACAGGGTGTCTACACCTTC.

The chain combines TRBV4-1 with TRBJ2-3; the D gene is possibly TRBD1 (5 bases). V was trimmed by 2 bases and J by 0 bases, leaving 21 bases between them. CDR3 length equals 19 residues. CDR1 MGHRA and CDR2 YSYEKL come from the germline V gene. The CDR3 region is CASSQPDPPATVSTDTQYF. The DNA of the CDR3 is TGCGCCAGCAGCCAACCCGATCCCCCAGCGACAGTAAGCACAGATACGCAGTATTTT.

This clone was counted between two and nine times. The chain employs TRBV9 and TRBJ2-2; D is unresolved. Trimming removed 4 bases from V and 6 bases from J, with 7 bases in between. CDR1 and CDR2 (germline): SGDLS, YYNGEE. The CDR3 covers 12 residues. CDR3 sequence: CASSPVPGELFF. CDR3 bases: TGTGCCAGCAGCCCGGTCCCCGGGGAGCTGTTTTTT.

This clone was counted a few times. The chain is built from TRBV11-2 and TRBJ2-1; 10 nucleotides line up with TRBD1. CDR3 length: 16 amino acids. Germline V gives CDR1 SGHAT, CDR2 FQNNGV. The junction had 7 bases not matched to a gene; V was cut back by 2 bases and J by 6 bases. For the CDR3, the DNA is TGTGCCAGCAGCTTATTACGACAGGGGGCAGGCAATGAGCAGTTCTTC. It codes for CASSLLRQGAGNEQFF.

Here the CDR3 reads CASSDEGVGTEAFF. The DNA of the CDR3 is TGTGCCAGCAGTGATGAAGGGGTGGGCACTGAAGCTTTCTTT. The chain couples TRBV2 to TRBJ1-1, with D possibly being TRBD1 (5 bases). V lost 3 bases and J lost 4, with 12 bases in between. Germline V gives CDR1 SNHLY, CDR2 FYNNEI. This CDR3 has 14 residues.

Concerning this clone: At one boundary the junction diverges from the germline segment, which might be a read error. This specimen includes other DNA sequences encoding the same CDR3. The chain is built from TRBV4-1 and TRBJ2-1, with 7 bases identical to TRBD1. The CDR3 is 14 amino acids. From germline, CDR1 is MGHRA and CDR2 YSYEKL. The CDR3 is CASSRDSFGNEQFF. For the CDR3, the DNA is TGTGCCAGCAGCCGGGACAGCTTTGGCAATGAGCAGTTCTTC.

The chain is built from TRBV7-8 and TRBJ2-2; 11 positions match TRBD2. CDR1 SGHVS and CDR2 FQNEAQ come from the germline V gene. V lost 1 base, J lost 4 bases, and 8 bases stayed unmatched. This CDR3 is built from 18 residues. CDR3 sequence (DNA): TGTGCCAGCAGCTTAGGTAGCGGGAGGGCCACGGGCACCGGGGAGCTGTTTTTT. It codes for CASSLGSGRATGTGELFF.

The V and J genes are TRBV19 and TRBJ1-4, with a possible D match to TRBD1 (5 bases). Germline CDR1 and CDR2: LNHDA and SQIVND (reference sequence). This CDR3 comprises 16 residues. V was shortened by 3 bases and J by 7 bases, with 18 bases between the two germline ends. The CDR3 nucleotides read TGTGCCAGTAGTATCCACCCCGGGGGAAGGAGTGAAAAACTGTTTTTT. This encodes CASSIHPGGRSEKLFF.

In this sample, this clone turned up once. The V gene is TRBV29-1, the J gene TRBJ2-2, with D possibly being TRBD2 (6 bases). The V gene's germline CDR1 is SQVTM and CDR2 ANQGSEA. V was pared by 3 bases and J by 0 bases, with 8 bases between. The CDR3 sequence is 14 residues long. The CDR3 bases are TGCAGCGTTGACGGGAGCGCGAACACCGGGGAGCTGTTTTTT. Translation gives CSVDGSANTGELFF.

The chain employs TRBV30 and TRBJ2-1; D remains ambiguous. V was shortened by 2 bases and J by 8 bases, with 10 bases between the two germline ends. Germline CDR1 is GTSNPN and CDR2 is SVGIG (reference sequence). The CDR3 contains 12 residues. The CDR3 sequence is CAWSPTRYEQFF. The CDR3 region has the DNA TGTGCCTGGAGTCCGACGAGGTATGAGCAGTTCTTC.